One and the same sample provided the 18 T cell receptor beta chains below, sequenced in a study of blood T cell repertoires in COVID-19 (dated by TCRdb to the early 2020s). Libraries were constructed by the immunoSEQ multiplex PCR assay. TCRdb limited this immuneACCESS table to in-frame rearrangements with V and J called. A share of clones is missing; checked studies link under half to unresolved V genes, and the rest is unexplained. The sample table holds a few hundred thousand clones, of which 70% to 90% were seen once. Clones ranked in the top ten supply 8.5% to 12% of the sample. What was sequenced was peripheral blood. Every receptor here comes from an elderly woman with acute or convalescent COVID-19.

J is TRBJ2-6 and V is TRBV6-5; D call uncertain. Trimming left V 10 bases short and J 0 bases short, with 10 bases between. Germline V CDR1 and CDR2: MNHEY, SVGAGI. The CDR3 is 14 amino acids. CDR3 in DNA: TGTGCCACGCCAGAATACTCTGGGGCCAACGTCCTGACTTTC. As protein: CATPEYSGANVLTF.

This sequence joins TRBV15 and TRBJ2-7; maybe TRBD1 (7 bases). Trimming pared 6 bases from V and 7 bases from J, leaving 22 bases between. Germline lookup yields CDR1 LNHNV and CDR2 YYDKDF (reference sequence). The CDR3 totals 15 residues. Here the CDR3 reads CATSPGGGADGEQYF. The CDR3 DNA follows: TGTGCCACCAGTCCCGGAGGGGGCGCGGACGGGGAGCAGTACTTC.

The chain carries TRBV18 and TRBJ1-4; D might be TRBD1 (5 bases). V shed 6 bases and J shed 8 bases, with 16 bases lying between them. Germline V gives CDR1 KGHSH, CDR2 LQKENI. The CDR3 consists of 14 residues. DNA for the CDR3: TGTGCCAGCTCGCCGGCCGGGGGAACGGAAAAACTGTTTTTT. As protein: CASSPAGGTEKLFF. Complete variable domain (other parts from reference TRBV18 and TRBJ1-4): NAGVMQNPRHLVRRRGQEARLRCSPMKGHSHVYWYRQLPEEGLKFMVYLQKENIIDESGMPKERFSAEFPKEGPSILRIQQVVRGDSAAYFCASSPAGGTEKLFFGSGTQLSVL.

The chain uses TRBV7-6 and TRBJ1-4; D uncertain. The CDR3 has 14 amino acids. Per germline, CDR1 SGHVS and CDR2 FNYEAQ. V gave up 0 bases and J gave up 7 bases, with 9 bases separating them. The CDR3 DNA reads TGTGCCAGCAGCTTAGCCGGTGTCGGTGAAAAACTGTTTTTT. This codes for CASSLAGVGEKLFF.

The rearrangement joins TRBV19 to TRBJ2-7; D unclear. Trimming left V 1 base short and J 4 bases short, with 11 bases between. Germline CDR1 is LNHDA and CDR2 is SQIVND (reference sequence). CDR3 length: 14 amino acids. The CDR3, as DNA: TGTGCCAGTAGTATAGCGTATCCCAGTTACGAGCAGTACTTC. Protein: CASSIAYPSYEQYF.

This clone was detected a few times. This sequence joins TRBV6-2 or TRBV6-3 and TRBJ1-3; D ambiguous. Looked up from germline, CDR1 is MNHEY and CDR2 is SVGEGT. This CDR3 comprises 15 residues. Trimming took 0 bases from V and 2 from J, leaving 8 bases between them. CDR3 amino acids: CASSYSIRAGNTIYF. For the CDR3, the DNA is TGTGCCAGCAGTTACTCGATCCGGGCTGGAAACACCATATATTTT.

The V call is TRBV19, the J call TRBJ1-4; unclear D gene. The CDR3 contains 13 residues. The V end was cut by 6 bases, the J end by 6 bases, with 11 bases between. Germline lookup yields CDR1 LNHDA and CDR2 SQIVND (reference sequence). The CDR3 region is CASSPREDEKLFF. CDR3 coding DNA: TGTGCCAGTAGCCCTCGAGAGGATGAAAAACTGTTTTTT.

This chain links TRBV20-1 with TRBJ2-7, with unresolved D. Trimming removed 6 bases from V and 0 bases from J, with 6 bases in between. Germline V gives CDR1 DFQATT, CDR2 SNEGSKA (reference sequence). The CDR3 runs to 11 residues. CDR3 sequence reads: CSADTSYEQYF. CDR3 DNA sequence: TGCAGTGCCGACACCTCCTACGAGCAGTACTTC.

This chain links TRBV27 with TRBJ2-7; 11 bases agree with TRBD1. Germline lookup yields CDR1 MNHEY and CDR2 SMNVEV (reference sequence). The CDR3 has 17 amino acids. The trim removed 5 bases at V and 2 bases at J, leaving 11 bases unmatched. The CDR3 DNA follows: TGTGCCAGCAGTAGGACAGGGGGCTACAGACTGCCCTACGAGCAGTACTTC. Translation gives CASSRTGGYRLPYEQYF.

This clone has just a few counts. CDR3 loop: CASSWGGQGRTTEAFF. The CDR3 DNA sequence: TGTGCCAGCAGCTGGGGGGGACAGGGTCGCACCACTGAAGCTTTCTTT. The chain uses TRBV5-4 and TRBJ1-1; 9 bases align to TRBD1. Germline CDR1 SGHNT, CDR2 YYREEE (reference sequence). The V segment lost 3 bases and the J segment 4 bases; nucleotides outside the gene matches: 10. The CDR3 runs 16 residues.

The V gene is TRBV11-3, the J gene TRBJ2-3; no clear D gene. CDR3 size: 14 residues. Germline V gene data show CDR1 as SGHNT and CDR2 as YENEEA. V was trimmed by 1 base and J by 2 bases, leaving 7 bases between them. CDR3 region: CASSLGAYTDTQYF. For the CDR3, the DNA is TGTGCCAGCAGCTTAGGGGCCTACACAGATACGCAGTATTTT.

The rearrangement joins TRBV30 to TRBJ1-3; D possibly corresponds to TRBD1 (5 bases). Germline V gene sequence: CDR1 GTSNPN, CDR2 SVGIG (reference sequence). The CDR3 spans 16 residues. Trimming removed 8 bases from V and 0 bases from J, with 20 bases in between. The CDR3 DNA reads TGTGCCGTGATTGGGTTTGGCCAGGGCTCTGGAAACACCATATATTTT. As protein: CAVIGFGQGSGNTIYF.

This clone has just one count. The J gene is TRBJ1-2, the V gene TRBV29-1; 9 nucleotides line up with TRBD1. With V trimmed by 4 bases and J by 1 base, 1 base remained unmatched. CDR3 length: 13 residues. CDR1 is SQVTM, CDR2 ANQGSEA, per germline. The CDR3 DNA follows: TGCAGCGTTGGACAGGGGGATAACTATGGCTACACCTTC. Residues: CSVGQGDNYGYTF. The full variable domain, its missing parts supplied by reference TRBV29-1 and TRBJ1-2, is SAVISQKPSRDICQRGTSLTIQCQVDSQVTMMFWYRQQPGQSLTLIATANQGSEATYESGFVIDKFPISRPNLTFSTLTVSNMSPEDSSIYLCSVGQGDNYGYTFGSGTRLTVV.

DNA for the CDR3: TGTGCCAGCAGTCCGCTGACAGGGGGCGGCAACTATGGCTACACCTTC. Its translation: CASSPLTGGGNYGYTF. V gene TRBV6-6 combines with J gene TRBJ1-2; 10 nucleotides line up with TRBD1. CDR1 and CDR2 (germline): MNHNY, SVGAGI (reference sequence). J gave up 2 bases and V 5 bases, and 8 bases lay outside the gene matches. This CDR3 comprises 16 residues.

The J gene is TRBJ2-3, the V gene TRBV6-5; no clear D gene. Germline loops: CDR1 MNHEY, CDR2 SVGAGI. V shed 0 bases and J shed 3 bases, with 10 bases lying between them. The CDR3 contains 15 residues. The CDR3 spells CASSYSPDTTDTQYF. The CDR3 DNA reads TGTGCCAGCAGTTACTCGCCAGACACTACAGATACGCAGTATTTT.

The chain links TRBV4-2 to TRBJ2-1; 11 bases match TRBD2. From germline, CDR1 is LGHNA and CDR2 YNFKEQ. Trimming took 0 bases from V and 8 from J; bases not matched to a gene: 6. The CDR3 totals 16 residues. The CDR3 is CASSQDLTSGSYEQFF. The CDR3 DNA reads TGTGCCAGCAGCCAAGATCTTACTAGCGGGAGCTATGAGCAGTTCTTC.

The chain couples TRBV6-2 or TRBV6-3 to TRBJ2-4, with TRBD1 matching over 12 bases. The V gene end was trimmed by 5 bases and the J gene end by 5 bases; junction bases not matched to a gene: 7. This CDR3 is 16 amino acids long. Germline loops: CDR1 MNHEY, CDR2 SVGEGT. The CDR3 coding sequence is TGTGCCAGCAGTACCGGGGACAGGGGGCGGGAAAACATTCAGTACTTC. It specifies CASSTGDRGRENIQYF.

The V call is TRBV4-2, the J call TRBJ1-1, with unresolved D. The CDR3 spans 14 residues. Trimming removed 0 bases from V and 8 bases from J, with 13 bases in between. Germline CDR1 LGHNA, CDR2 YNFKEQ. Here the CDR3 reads CASSQDRRTDEAFF. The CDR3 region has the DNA TGTGCCAGCAGCCAAGATCGAAGGACTGACGAAGCTTTCTTT.